Listed here are 27 T cell receptor beta chains from one sample, sequenced in a study of tissue T cells after allogeneic stem cell transplantation. The data were produced by immunoSEQ multiplex PCR, yet TCRdb's version contains in-frame clones alone and is incomplete. The data hold around 51,000 clones, with 73% observed a single time. What was sequenced was sorted cells pooled from one or two spleens. The receptors were gathered from a pool of C57BL/6 mice in good health.

For this clone: Gene names are mouse gene names. Read data end 1 residue before the CDR3 end; the end is taken from the germline J gene. The rearrangement joins TRBV19 to TRBJ2-3; D remains ambiguous. This CDR3 is 13 amino acids long. Germline V lookup: CDR1 FNHDT, CDR2 SITEND (reference sequence). V dropped 2 bases and J dropped 1 base, with 5 bases sitting between them. The sequenced part of the CDR3 DNA is TGTGCCAGCAGTATGCAGGGTGCAGAAACGCTGTAT. Encoded protein: CASSMQGAETLY. The entire CDR3 is CASSMQGAETLYF.

As to this clone: Mouse gene names and germline throughout. The sequenced fragment ends 1 residue before the CDR3 boundary, so the rest is inferred from the germline J gene. The chain couples TRBV16 to TRBJ2-1; 8 positions match TRBD2. The CDR3 covers 17 residues. Germline-derived CDR1 and CDR2 are SGHSA and FRNQAP. Losses at the gene ends were 0 bases for V and 4 bases for J; bases not matched to a gene: 8. Incomplete CDR3 DNA: TGTGCAAGCAGCTTAGATTTAGCTGGGGGGACATATGCTGAGCAGTTC. It encodes CASSLDLAGGTYAEQF. The complete CDR3 protein is CASSLDLAGGTYAEQFF.

As regards this clone: The gene names here belong to mouse. The CDR3 end lies 1 residue beyond the end of the read and is filled in from the germline J gene. The rearrangement links TRBV13-3 to TRBJ1-1; D might be TRBD1 (5 bases). The germline gives CDR1 NNHDY, CDR2 SYVADS. Trimming shortened V by 0 bases and J by 0 bases, and 9 bases separated the two germline ends. CDR3 size: 15 residues. CDR3 sequence reads: CASSDAVTANTEVFF. The sequenced CDR3 bases are TGTGCCAGCAGTGATGCAGTGACAGCAAACACAGAAGTCTTC.

This clone was found a few times. Germline and genes here are mouse. Coverage ceases 1 residue before the CDR3 finishes, and the germline J gene fills in the end. The chain uses TRBV15 and TRBJ2-3; 7 bases line up with TRBD2. The germline V gene has CDR1 SGHND and CDR2 FRSKSL. This CDR3 is 13 amino acids long. V was pared by 4 bases and J by 3 bases, with 1 base of the junction left unmatched. The CDR3 protein is CASSWGGAETLYF. The part of the CDR3 DNA that was read is TGTGCCAGCAGTTGGGGGGGAGCAGAAACGCTGTAT. Based on the CDR3 plus reference TRBV15 and TRBJ2-3, the full variable domain is DAGVTQTPRHEVAEKGQTIILKCEPVSGHNDLFWYRQTKIQGLELLSYFRSKSLMEDGGAFKDRFKAEMLNSSFSTLKIQPTEPKDSAVYLCASSWGGAETLYFGSGTRLTVL.

To note about this clone: Mouse gene names apply. The read ends 1 residue shy of where the CDR3 ends; the end is completed using the germline J gene. The rearrangement uses TRBV16 and TRBJ1-1; D possibly corresponds to TRBD1 (5 bases). This CDR3 has 14 amino acids. V lost 0 bases to trimming and J lost 4 bases, with 9 bases between them. Germline-derived CDR1 and CDR2 are SGHSA and FRNQAP. The part of the CDR3 DNA that was read is TGTGCAAGCAGCTTAGAGGGTAGGGGCACAGAAGTCTTC. Encoded protein: CASSLEGRGTEVF. The full CDR3 reads CASSLEGRGTEVFF.

This clone was picked up one time. Any gene name here is a mouse gene name. The CDR3 end falls 1 residue outside the read, so it is completed with the germline J gene. The rearrangement joins TRBV15 to TRBJ1-4; the D gene is possibly TRBD1 (6 bases). With 5 bases removed from V and 0 bases from J, the gap between germline ends came to 10 bases. Germline V CDR1 and CDR2: SGHND, FRSKSL. CDR3 length: 15 residues. CDR3 region: CASSPGTISNERLFF. CDR3 DNA, as far as it was read: TGTGCCAGCAGTCCCGGGACAATTTCCAACGAAAGATTATTT.

This clone was found a few times. The genes are named according to mouse. The read gets to within 1 residue of the CDR3 end, and the germline J gene fills in the rest. This sample includes further DNA sequences coding for the same CDR3. The chain couples TRBV20 to TRBJ1-3; D possibly corresponds to TRBD1 (6 bases). This CDR3 is 13 amino acids long. Germline CDR1 and CDR2: GFQATS and STVNSAI. Trimming removed 0 bases at V and 4 bases at J, with 7 bases between. CDR3 bases read: TGTGGTGCTAGGGACAGGGGAGGAAATACGCTCTAT. Protein product: CGARDRGGNTLY. The full CDR3 protein reads CGARDRGGNTLYF.

About this clone itself: Genes and germline are mouse. The read is 1 residue too short to cover the CDR3 end, so that end is filled in from the germline J gene. This rearrangement joins TRBV13-1 to TRBJ2-4; D is possibly TRBD1 or TRBD2 (5 bases each). The CDR3 is 13 amino acids. V lost 6 bases and J lost 2, with 10 bases in between. CDR1 and CDR2 (germline): NSHNY, SYGAGN. The DNA read from the CDR3 is TGTGCCAGCAAAGGGACGGTTCAAAACACCTTGTAC. This sequence encodes CASKGTVQNTLY. The whole CDR3 region reads CASKGTVQNTLYF.

This clone was seen more than once but under ten times. Gene names are mouse gene names. Coverage ceases 1 residue before the CDR3 finishes, and the germline J gene fills in the end. The rearrangement joins TRBV20 to TRBJ2-2, with 9 bases identical to TRBD2. V lost 0 bases to trimming and J lost 4 bases; unmatched junction nucleotides: 0. CDR1 and CDR2 from the germline V gene are GFQATS and STVNSAI. This CDR3 is built from 14 residues. The CDR3 region is CGARDGGATGQLYF. The sequenced CDR3 bases are TGTGGTGCTAGGGATGGGGGGGCCACCGGGCAGCTCTAC.

With regard to this clone: Gene and germline names: mouse. The read finishes 1 residue shy of the CDR3 end, and the germline J gene is used to complete it. The chain couples TRBV19 to TRBJ2-7, with unresolved D. CDR1 and CDR2 (germline): FNHDT, SITEND (reference sequence). Trimming shortened V by 0 bases and J by 0 bases, and 7 bases separated the two germline ends. The CDR3 extends over 14 amino acids. The DNA read from the CDR3 is TGTGCCAGCAGTATAGTGAGGAGCTCCTATGAACAGTAC. It codes for CASSIVRSSYEQY. The full CDR3 protein is CASSIVRSSYEQYF.

Comments on this clone: Gene labels here are mouse ones. The DNA ends 1 residue before the CDR3 does, and the rest of the CDR3 is filled in from the germline J gene. The chain links TRBV29 to TRBJ2-4; D is uncertain. The V end was cut by 3 bases, the J end by 4 bases, with 5 bases between. This CDR3 comprises 12 residues. Germline V gene lookup returns CDR1 MSHET and CDR2 SYDVDS. The CDR3 is CASSLGKNTLYF. The sequenced CDR3 bases are TGTGCTAGCAGTTTGGGAAAAAACACCTTGTAC.

A remark on this clone: The listed genes are named as in mouse. The read stops 1 residue short of the end of the CDR3; the missing end is completed from the germline J gene. This sequence joins TRBV2 and TRBJ1-2; TRBD1 might be the D (5 bases). Looked up from germline, CDR1 is LGHNA and CDR2 is YSYQKL. CDR3 size: 14 residues. V lost 3 bases and J 5 bases, leaving 13 bases between the germline ends. This CDR3 is CASSHPRVGSDYTF. The sequenced CDR3 bases are TGTGCCAGCAGCCATCCCAGGGTTGGGTCCGACTACACC.

Concerning this clone: Gene names are mouse gene names. The CDR3 end is not reached by the read, which stops 1 residue before it; the germline J gene fills it in. The rearrangement links TRBV12-1 to TRBJ2-3, with 9 bases matching TRBD2. CDR3 length: 13 residues. V lost 4 bases to trimming and J lost 5 bases; unmatched junction nucleotides: 3. Germline CDR1 reads SGHSN; CDR2 reads HYEKVE. The CDR3 DNA, read in part, is TGTGCCAGCTCCCCGACTGGGGGAGAAACGCTGTAT. Its protein is CASSPTGGETLY. The complete CDR3 reads CASSPTGGETLYF.

As to this clone: Germline and genes: mouse. The read stops 1 residue short of the end of the CDR3; the missing end is completed from the germline J gene. V and J are TRBV13-1 and TRBJ2-4; 14 nucleotides match TRBD2. With V trimmed by 7 bases and J by 3 bases, 4 bases remained unmatched. Germline CDR1 and CDR2: NSHNY and SYGAGN. CDR3 length: 15 residues. The CDR3 loop reads CASGTGGARQNTLYF. CDR3 DNA (partial): TGTGCCAGCGGGACTGGGGGGGCGCGGCAAAACACCTTGTAC.

About this clone: Gene labels here are mouse ones. The missing CDR3 end, 1 residue past where the read stops, is filled in from the germline J gene. This chain uses TRBV5 with TRBJ1-6; D is perhaps TRBD1 (5 bases). TRBJ1-6 is assigned to the ORF class and has an uncertain function. From germline, CDR1 is LGHNA and CDR2 YNLKQL (reference sequence). With 2 bases removed from V and 3 bases from J, the gap between germline ends came to 11 bases. This CDR3 spans 16 amino acids. The part of the CDR3 DNA that was read is TGTGCCAGCAGCCAAACGTGGGGGTTCTATAATTCGCCCCTCTAC. Its translation: CASSQTWGFYNSPLY. The CDR3, in full, reads CASSQTWGFYNSPLYF.

This clone was picked up one time. Gene and germline names: mouse. The read falls 1 residue short of the CDR3 end, and the missing part is taken from the germline J gene. V gene TRBV3 combines with J gene TRBJ1-4; 10 bases map to TRBD1. The CDR3 has 15 residues. CDR1 SNHLY and CDR2 FYNGKV come from the germline V gene (reference sequence). The J segment lost 6 bases and the V segment lost 5 bases, leaving 6 bases of the junction unmatched. CDR3 DNA (partial): TGTGCCAGCAGCATGGGACAGGGGTCCCACGAAAGATTATTT. Its protein product is CASSMGQGSHERLF. The full CDR3 reads CASSMGQGSHERLFF.

A remark on this clone: The listed genes are named as in mouse. The read terminates 1 residue before the CDR3 end, so the remaining end is supplied by the germline J gene. This chain joins TRBV31 and TRBJ1-1; the D is unclear. From germline, CDR1 is GKSSPN and CDR2 SITVG. V was cut by 4 bases and J by 3 bases, with 0 bases left in between. This CDR3 spans 9 amino acids. Incomplete CDR3 DNA: TGTGCCTGGAACACAGAAGTCTTC. Translating gives CAWNTEVF. The full CDR3 protein reads CAWNTEVFF. The full variable domain, with the rest looked up from reference TRBV31 and TRBJ1-1, is AQTIHQWPVAEIKAVGSPLSLGCTIKGKSSPNLYWYWQATGGTLQQLFYSITVGQVESVVQLNLSASRPKDDQFILSTEKLLLSHSGFYLCAWNTEVFFGKGTRLTVV.

With regard to this clone: Gene labels here are mouse ones. The read ends 1 residue shy of where the CDR3 ends; the end is completed using the germline J gene. The V call is TRBV20, the J call TRBJ2-2; TRBD1 might be the D (6 bases). The V end lost 3 bases, the J end lost 1 base, and 9 bases lay between the germline ends. Per germline, CDR1 GFQATS and CDR2 STVNSAI. The CDR3 runs 14 residues. The DNA read from the CDR3 is TGTGGTGCTAGCCAGGGGCTAAACACCGGGCAGCTCTAC. Translating gives CGASQGLNTGQLY. The entire CDR3 protein is CGASQGLNTGQLYF.

A word on this clone: Here the gene names and germline are mouse. The CDR3 end is not reached by the read, which stops 1 residue before it; the germline J gene fills it in. This chain uses TRBV4 with TRBJ1-3, with 9 bases identical to TRBD1. CDR1 is LGHDT and CDR2 is YNNKQL in the germline V gene (reference sequence). This CDR3 contains 16 residues. The V and J ends lost 4 bases and 0 bases, in that order; junction bases with no gene match: 4. CDR3 sequence: CASSSRTGDSGNTLYF. Incomplete CDR3 DNA: TGTGCCAGCAGCTCCCGGACAGGGGATTCTGGAAATACGCTCTAT.

Remarks on this clone: Gene names are the mouse ones. The read is 1 residue too short to cover the CDR3 end, so that end is filled in from the germline J gene. The rearrangement links TRBV31 to TRBJ2-4, with D tentatively TRBD1 or TRBD2 (6 bases each). The CDR3 length is 14 residues. V lost 0 bases, J lost 3 bases, and 10 bases lay in between. Germline V CDR1 and CDR2: GKSSPN, SITVG. CDR3 bases read: TGTGCCTGGAGTCTTTGGGGGCGGCAAAACACCTTGTAC. It translates to CAWSLWGRQNTLY. The whole CDR3 reads CAWSLWGRQNTLYF.

Comments on this clone: Each gene name is a mouse one. The read stops 1 residue short of the end of the CDR3; the missing end is completed from the germline J gene. The chain couples TRBV20 to TRBJ2-2; perhaps TRBD1 as D (7 bases). The length of the CDR3 is 16 residues. Deletions cut 0 bases from V and 0 bases from J, with 11 bases between. Looked up from germline, CDR1 is GFQATS and CDR2 is STVNSAI. The CDR3 spells CGARDRGGSNTGQLYF. Partial CDR3 DNA: TGTGGTGCTAGGGATCGAGGGGGCTCAAACACCGGGCAGCTCTAC.

A word on this clone: Mouse gene names apply. The CDR3 extends 1 residue past the end of the read, so its final part is completed from the germline J gene. The V call is TRBV30, the J call TRBJ2-1; D is undetermined. Germline loops: CDR1 SQVVS, CDR2 ANEGSEA. The CDR3 spans 13 residues. V gave up 3 bases and J gave up 4 bases, with 10 bases separating them. The chain's CDR3 is CSSRMEQYAEQFF. CDR3 bases read: TGTAGTTCTAGGATGGAACAGTATGCTGAGCAGTTC.

This clone was recorded a few times. These gene names are mouse names. The read ends 1 residue early relative to the CDR3; the germline J gene fills the gap. The rearrangement uses TRBV31 and TRBJ1-2; TRBD1 matches 7 bases. Germline V gene sequence: CDR1 GKSSPN, CDR2 SITVG. This CDR3 is 14 amino acids long. Trimming removed 1 base from V and 0 bases from J; junction bases left unmatched: 2. This CDR3 is CAWSPQGSNSDYTF. CDR3 DNA, as far as it was read: TGTGCCTGGAGTCCACAGGGGTCAAACTCCGACTACACC.

On this clone itself: Mouse gene names apply. The read ends 1 residue before the CDR3 terminus; that terminus is restored from the germline J gene. The chain has TRBV19 and TRBJ1-1; D is ambiguous. The CDR3 spans 12 residues. The germline V gene has CDR1 FNHDT and CDR2 SITEND (reference sequence). The V end lost 4 bases, the J end lost 0 bases, and 4 bases lay between the germline ends. CDR3 sequence reads: CASSRQNTEVFF. The CDR3 bases that were read are TGTGCCAGCAGTCGACAGAACACAGAAGTCTTC.

Points on this clone: The genes and germline here are from mouse. From the germline J gene comes the end of the CDR3, since the read stops 1 residue before it. J is TRBJ2-4 and V is TRBV1, with TRBD2 matching over 11 bases. This CDR3 comprises 16 residues. Germline-derived CDR1 and CDR2 are NSQYPW and LRSPGD (reference sequence). The ends lost 2 bases at V and 4 bases at J; junction bases unmatched: 5. The sequenced part of the CDR3 DNA is TGCACCTGCAGTGCATTAAGACTGGGGGGGGAAAACACCTTGTAC. It is translated as CTCSALRLGGENTLY. Given in full, the CDR3 is CTCSALRLGGENTLYF.

In the case of this clone: Germline and genes: mouse. The read gets to within 1 residue of the CDR3 end, and the germline J gene fills in the rest. The chain couples TRBV2 to TRBJ1-4; no clear D gene. V gave up 0 bases and J gave up 8 bases, with 10 bases separating them. The CDR3 runs 14 residues. Germline V lookup: CDR1 LGHNA, CDR2 YSYQKL. CDR3 residues: CASSQDRERERLFF. The CDR3 DNA, read in part, is TGTGCCAGCAGCCAAGACCGGGAGCGGGAAAGATTATTT. Full variable domain (rest looked up from reference TRBV2 and TRBJ1-4): DPKIIQKPKYLVAVTGSEKILICEQYLGHNAMYWYRQSAKKPLEFMFSYSYQKLMDNQTASSRFQPQSSKKNHLDLQITALKPDDSATYFCASSQDRERERLFFGHGTKLSVL.

With regard to this clone: Gene names and germline match the mouse. Read sequence stops 1 residue before the CDR3 end, and the germline J gene provides the missing end. This sequence joins TRBV3 and TRBJ2-2, with 7 bases lining up with TRBD2. The CDR3 spans 14 residues. Germline V gene sequence: CDR1 SNHLY, CDR2 FYNGKV (reference sequence). Germline trimming cut 5 bases from V and 3 bases from J; bases unmatched to any gene: 3. The part of the CDR3 DNA that was read is TGTGCCAGCAGCCTGCTGGGGGACACCGGGCAGCTCTAC. Translation gives CASSLLGDTGQLY. The full CDR3 sequence reads CASSLLGDTGQLYF.